This is a list of T cell receptor beta chains from one sample in a study of blood T cell repertoires in COVID-19. Data came from immunoSEQ multiplex PCR; TCRdb stores just in-frame clones and leaves some out. The sample lists about 170,000 clones, approximately 85% occurring once. Sequencing was done on a sample of peripheral blood. These receptors came from a man between 60 and 70 years old who had recovered from COVID-19. Both conserved end residues are part of each CDR3. A D gene is named only where the DNA matches it firmly. A clone size is listed for some rows: how often the clone was seen (once, few, many), or a class if it is expanded.

v_call	j_call	clone_size	d_call	cdr3_aa	cdr3_nt
TRBV6-5	TRBJ1-2	-	TRBD1	CASSYLRGQGDGYTF	TGTGCCAGCAGTTATCTTAGGGGACAGGGGGATGGCTACACCTTC
TRBV7-2	TRBJ2-3	-	TRBD2	CASSLGVAGDRSTDTQYF	TGTGCCAGCAGCCTAGGGGTAGCGGGGGACCGAAGCACAGATACGCAGTATTTT
TRBV2	TRBJ2-5	-	TRBD1	CASSETGGLKTQYF	TGTGCCAGCAGTGAGACAGGGGGGTTGAAGACCCAGTACTTC
TRBV6-2/TRBV6-3	TRBJ1-1	-	TRBD1	CASSFHRGLFTEAFF	TGTGCCAGCAGTTTCCACAGGGGATTGTTTACTGAAGCTTTCTTT
TRBV14	TRBJ1-1	-	-	CASSQDSGSEAFF	TGTGCCAGCAGCCAAGATTCAGGGTCCGAAGCTTTCTTT
TRBV27	TRBJ2-7	-	TRBD2	CASSLAGTSSPPEQYF	TGTGCCAGCAGTCTGGCGGGGACTAGTTCCCCCCCCGAGCAGTACTTC
TRBV19	TRBJ2-7	-	TRBD1	CASSTLGTGSYEQYF	TGTGCCAGTAGTACGCTGGGGACAGGTTCATACGAGCAGTACTTC
TRBV7-7	TRBJ2-5	once	-	CASSLEGLGTQYF	TGTGCTAGCAGCTTAGAGGGGCTGGGGACCCAGTACTTC
TRBV5-8	TRBJ1-5	-	-	CASSLWGVPGEQPQHF	TGTGCCAGCAGCTTGTGGGGGGTCCCGGGAGAACAGCCCCAGCATTTT
TRBV6-1	TRBJ1-6	few	-	CASMTGPGALHF	TGTGCCAGCATGACCGGCCCAGGGGCCCTCCACTTT
TRBV21-1	TRBJ1-5	-	-	CASSSTGDRSNQPQHF	TGTGCCAGCAGTTCAACAGGGGACCGTAGCAATCAGCCCCAGCATTTT
TRBV7-2	TRBJ1-2	once	TRBD1	CASSLAGGASAYGYTF	TGTGCCAGCAGCTTAGCAGGGGGCGCTTCTGCCTATGGCTACACCTTC
TRBV19	TRBJ2-2	-	TRBD2	CASSAKLAGGPRAGELFF	TGTGCCAGTAGTGCGAAACTAGCGGGGGGGCCGAGGGCCGGGGAGCTGTTTTTT
TRBV5-1	TRBJ2-3	-	TRBD2	CASSSLTSITDTQYF	TGCGCCAGCAGCTCACTGACTAGCATAACAGATACGCAGTATTTT
TRBV20-1	TRBJ2-3	-	-	CSASGGGGPDTQYF	TGCAGTGCTAGTGGCGGGGGCGGGCCGGATACGCAGTATTTT
TRBV11-2	TRBJ2-5	-	-	CASSSGSRGETQYF	TGTGCCAGCAGCTCCGGGAGCCGAGGAGAGACCCAGTACTTC
TRBV5-4	TRBJ1-1	-	-	CATREQGVRTEAFF	TGTGCCACCCGGGAACAGGGTGTGCGCACTGAAGCTTTCTTT
TRBV6-5	TRBJ2-7	-	TRBD2	CASSISGLAGVEQYF	TGTGCCAGCAGTATCTCCGGGCTAGCGGGGGTCGAGCAGTACTTC
TRBV5-1	TRBJ1-2	-	-	CASSLGPQTNYGYTF	TGCGCCAGCAGCTTGGGGCCTCAGACTAACTATGGCTACACCTTC
TRBV9	TRBJ2-1	-	-	CASSDPPGGPLFPNEQFF	TGTGCCAGCAGCGATCCTCCGGGGGGCCCGTTATTCCCGAATGAGCAGTTCTTC
TRBV18	TRBJ1-2	-	-	CASSTSPALGYGYTF	TGTGCCAGCTCAACTTCTCCGGCCCTCGGGTATGGCTACACCTTC
TRBV14	TRBJ1-1	-	TRBD1	CASSHRGGTGGNTEAFF	TGTGCCAGCAGCCATCGAGGGGGGACAGGGGGAAACACTGAAGCTTTCTTT
TRBV7-2	TRBJ2-1	once	TRBD2	CASSLTSGGPGEQFF	TGTGCCAGCAGCCTGACTAGCGGGGGGCCCGGGGAGCAGTTCTTC
TRBV9	TRBJ1-2	-	-	CASRAGSSANYGYTF	TGTGCCAGCAGGGCGGGGTCGTCGGCTAACTATGGCTACACCTTC
TRBV5-6	TRBJ2-5	-	TRBD2	CASSLVGLAAQETQYF	TGTGCCAGCAGCTTGGTGGGACTAGCGGCTCAAGAGACCCAGTACTTC
TRBV2	TRBJ1-2	-	TRBD1	CASRGQSYGYTF	TGTGCCAGCAGGGGACAGTCCTATGGCTACACCTTC
TRBV29-1	TRBJ2-2	-	TRBD1	CSVARTGRTGELFF	TGCAGCGTTGCTCGGACAGGGCGAACCGGGGAGCTGTTTTTT
TRBV7-2	TRBJ2-5	-	-	CASSDVKRRETQYF	TGTGCCAGCAGCGACGTTAAACGGAGAGAGACCCAGTACTTC
TRBV3-1/TRBV3-2	TRBJ2-3	-	TRBD1	CASSQDRTGSTDTQYF	TGTGCCAGCAGCCAAGATCGGACAGGTAGCACAGATACGCAGTATTTT
TRBV2	TRBJ2-1	-	-	CASRSLGIEQFF	TGTGCCAGCCGATCACTAGGGATTGAGCAGTTCTTC
TRBV7-2	TRBJ2-1	-	TRBD2	CASSRTSGYNEQFF	TGTGCCAGCTCCCGGACTAGCGGGTACAATGAGCAGTTCTTC
TRBV7-6	TRBJ2-1	-	TRBD1	CASSLAQTGGRNEQFF	TGTGCCAGCAGCTTAGCGCAGACAGGGGGTAGGAATGAGCAGTTCTTC
TRBV19	TRBJ1-2	-	-	CASSIVGGRRVASGYTF	TGTGCCAGTAGTATAGTAGGGGGACGCAGGGTGGCGTCCGGCTACACCTTC
TRBV7-2	TRBJ1-6	-	-	CASSLTPGGTFKAPLHF	TGTGCCAGCAGCTTAACACCCGGGGGGACATTTAAGGCACCCCTCCACTTT
TRBV5-1	TRBJ1-1	-	TRBD1	CASSRDRGANTEAFF	TGCGCCAGCAGCAGGGACAGGGGGGCGAACACTGAAGCTTTCTTT
TRBV11-1	TRBJ2-7	-	-	CASSLDGLPYEQYF	TGTGCCAGCAGCTTAGACGGACTACCTTACGAGCAGTACTTC
TRBV6-5	TRBJ1-2	-	TRBD1	CASSYGSGQGHYGYTF	TGTGCCAGCAGTTACGGTTCGGGACAGGGGCACTATGGCTACACCTTC
TRBV3-1/TRBV3-2	TRBJ2-5	-	-	CASSQLGGEETQYF	TGTGCCAGCAGCCAACTAGGGGGGGAGGAGACCCAGTACTTC
TRBV10-3	TRBJ2-7	-	-	CAIRAEYEQYF	TGTGCCATCCGTGCAGAATACGAGCAGTACTTC
TRBV2	TRBJ2-7	-	TRBD1	CASSGIRGLYEQYF	TGTGCCAGCAGTGGGATCAGGGGGCTCTACGAGCAGTACTTC
TRBV5-4	TRBJ2-3	-	TRBD2	CASSRGGQEDTQYF	TGTGCCAGCAGCCGGGGGGGGCAGGAAGATACGCAGTATTTT
TRBV4-2	TRBJ2-7	-	TRBD2	CASSQDGLAGTEQYF	TGTGCCAGCAGCCAAGATGGACTAGCGGGGACCGAGCAGTACTTC
TRBV27	TRBJ1-6	-	-	CASSLFARAGDSPLHF	TGTGCCAGCAGTTTATTCGCCAGGGCAGGGGATTCACCCCTCCACTTT
TRBV7-2	TRBJ2-7	once	TRBD2	CASSLELAGVKHYEQYF	TGTGCCAGCAGCTTAGAACTAGCGGGGGTGAAACACTACGAGCAGTACTTC
TRBV27	TRBJ2-5	-	TRBD2	CASGLAGQETQYF	TGTGCCAGCGGACTAGCGGGGCAAGAGACCCAGTACTTC
TRBV7-7	TRBJ2-5	-	TRBD1	CASSLGGQGEVETQYF	TGTGCTAGCAGCTTAGGGGGACAGGGGGAGGTGGAGACCCAGTACTTC
TRBV10-3	TRBJ1-2	-	-	CAISPTDPPYYGYTF	TGTGCCATCAGTCCGACAGATCCGCCCTACTATGGCTACACCTTC
TRBV7-2	TRBJ2-7	-	-	CASSLKPGYEQYF	TGTGCCAGCAGTTTAAAACCCGGCTACGAGCAGTACTTC
TRBV29-1	TRBJ2-1	-	TRBD2	CSVAVAGGPNEQFF	TGCAGCGTAGCCGTAGCGGGGGGGCCCAATGAGCAGTTCTTC
TRBV6-1	TRBJ1-2	-	-	CASSEAAPWRVYGYTF	TGTGCCAGCAGTGAAGCGGCCCCCTGGAGGGTTTATGGCTACACCTTC
TRBV2	TRBJ1-2	-	TRBD1	CASRGQRGNYGYTF	TGTGCCAGCAGGGGACAGAGAGGCAACTATGGCTACACCTTC
TRBV6-2/TRBV6-3	TRBJ2-2	-	-	CASSIYGELFF	TGTGCCAGCAGCATATACGGGGAGCTGTTTTTT
TRBV9	TRBJ1-2	-	-	CASSVVNYGYTF	TGTGCCAGCAGCGTAGTAAACTATGGCTACACCTTC
TRBV25-1	TRBJ2-2	-	TRBD1	CASSDRPDRVPGELFF	TGTGCCAGCAGTGATCGCCCGGACAGGGTACCCGGGGAGCTGTTTTTT
TRBV12-3/TRBV12-4	TRBJ2-3	-	TRBD1	CASTQGATDTQYF	TGTGCCAGCACCCAGGGGGCCACAGATACGCAGTATTTT
TRBV5-1	TRBJ2-3	-	TRBD2	CASSPPLGGAGDTQYF	TGCGCCAGCAGCCCACCCCTCGGGGGGGCTGGAGATACGCAGTATTTT
TRBV6-5	TRBJ1-1	few	TRBD1	CASSSNLGGGKTEAFF	TGTGCCAGCAGTTCCAACCTAGGGGGCGGAAAAACTGAAGCTTTCTTT
TRBV29-1	TRBJ2-5	-	TRBD1	CSVDRQGEGTQYF	TGCAGCGTGGATAGACAGGGAGAGGGGACCCAGTACTTC